These 24 T cell receptor beta chains came from one sample sequenced in a study of metastatic and nonmetastatic thyroid tumors. Every patient was untreated before thyroid surgery. TCRdb re-called the PCR reads through MiXCR. The table lists 20,000 to 25,000 clones, approximately 11% of them singletons, with roughly 29% in the top ten. Sample: blood. The receptors come from a female donor with papillary thyroid cancer or a benign thyroid nodule (not recorded which). Some clones in this sample may be carry-over from other donors' samples.

This clone was found a few times. The chain joins TRBV4-2 to TRBJ1-5; tentatively, D is TRBD1 (5 bases). The CDR3 runs to 16 residues. V dropped 1 base and J dropped 2 bases, with 12 bases sitting between them. Per germline, CDR1 LGHNA and CDR2 YNFKEQ. CDR3 region: CASSQVQGEGNQPQHF. CDR3 bases: TGTGCCAGCAGCCAAGTTCAAGGGGAAGGCAATCAGCCCCAGCATTTT.

In this sample, this clone turned up many times. The chain has TRBV3-1 and TRBJ2-5; TRBD2 matches 8 bases. Germline V gene data show CDR1 as LGHDT and CDR2 as YNNKEL (reference sequence). V lost 2 bases to trimming and J lost 5 bases; unmatched junction nucleotides: 1. CDR3 size: 13 residues. Written as DNA, the CDR3 is TGTGCCAGCAGCCAATCTAGCGGGGAGACCCAGTACTTC. The encoded protein is CASSQSSGETQYF.

The sample holds many counts of this clone. The J gene is TRBJ2-7, the V gene TRBV20-1; 8 nucleotides align to TRBD2. V gave up 5 bases and J gave up 2 bases; unmatched junction bases: 8. CDR1 and CDR2 from the germline V gene are DFQATT and SNEGSKA (reference sequence). The CDR3 is made up of 14 amino acids. The CDR3 spells CSAPIAGLAYEQYF. The CDR3 nucleotides read TGCAGTGCTCCGATAGCGGGATTAGCCTACGAGCAGTACTTC.

By sample fraction, this clone is medium-sized (0.01 to 0.1%). The chain uses TRBV28 and TRBJ1-1; 10 bases are a match to TRBD1. Germline V lookup: CDR1 MDHEN, CDR2 SYDVKM. This CDR3 is built from 14 residues. J gave up 7 bases and V 7 bases, and 9 bases lay outside the gene matches. Here the CDR3 DNA reads TGTGCCAGCACCGTCATGAGGACAGGGGGTGAAGCTTTCTTT. Translated, it gives CASTVMRTGGEAFF. Together with reference TRBV28 and TRBJ1-1, the CDR3 gives the full variable domain: DVKVTQSSRYLVKRTGEKVFLECVQDMDHENMFWYRQDPGLGLRLIYFSYDVKMKEKGDIPEGYSVSREKKERFSLILESASTNQTSMYLCASTVMRTGGEAFFGQGTRLTVV.

This clone was picked up many times. The chain has TRBV20-1 and TRBJ2-2; the D is unclear. Between the trimmed V and J ends, which lost 2 bases and 2 bases, there was a span of 6 bases. Germline V gene sequence: CDR1 DFQATT, CDR2 SNEGSKA (reference sequence). The CDR3 runs 13 residues. CDR3 nucleotide sequence: TGCAGTGCTAGACAGGCCAACACCGGGGAGCTGTTTTTT. Translated: CSARQANTGELFF.

This clone is termed medium-sized. The V call is TRBV6-2 or TRBV6-3, the J call TRBJ2-3, with D uncertain. V dropped 6 bases and J dropped 6 bases, with 16 bases sitting between them. Germline V CDR1 and CDR2: MNHEY, SVGEGT. This CDR3 spans 14 amino acids. The CDR3 sequence is CASSKAGFPDTQYF. As DNA, the CDR3 is TGTGCCAGCAGCAAAGCAGGCTTTCCCGATACGCAGTATTTT.

This clone has a count of ten or more. The rearrangement joins TRBV2 to TRBJ1-3; possible D gene TRBD1, 6 bases. This CDR3 region has 16 residues. Trimming removed 0 bases at V and 2 bases at J, with 11 bases between. Germline CDR1 reads SNHLY; CDR2 reads FYNNEI. CDR3 in DNA: TGTGCCAGCAGTGAAGCCGGGACATCCGCTGGAAACACCATATATTTT. Its translation: CASSEAGTSAGNTIYF.

This clone has ten or more counts. J is TRBJ1-6 and V is TRBV18; unclear D gene. This CDR3 contains 15 residues. Germline CDR1 KGHSH, CDR2 LQKENI. The V and J ends lost 0 bases and 6 bases respectively, with 9 bases between them. CDR3 amino acids: CASSPPSGSNSPLHF. CDR3 sequence (DNA): TGTGCCAGCTCACCACCATCCGGGAGTAATTCACCCCTCCACTTT. The whole variable domain, filled in from reference TRBV18 and TRBJ1-6, reads NAGVMQNPRHLVRRRGQEARLRCSPMKGHSHVYWYRQLPEEGLKFMVYLQKENIIDESGMPKERFSAEFPKEGPSILRIQQVVRGDSAAYFCASSPPSGSNSPLHFGNGTRLTVT.

This clone was counted only a few times. A much bigger clone sits one base away, suggesting this may be a read error. This sample includes further DNA sequences coding for the same CDR3. This sequence joins TRBV2 and TRBJ1-5; D gene uncertain. Trimming took off 5 bases at V and 0 bases at J, with 8 bases between the two ends. This CDR3 is built from 14 residues. CDR1 and CDR2 (germline): SNHLY, FYNNEI. CDR3 residues: CASSSGYSNQPQHF. CDR3 nucleotide sequence: TGTGCCAGCAGTTCTGGATATAGCAATCAGCCCCAGCATTTT.

This clone was found once. J is TRBJ1-3 and V is TRBV20-1, with a possible D match to TRBD1 (5 bases). This CDR3 spans 14 amino acids. Per the germline V gene, CDR1 is DFQATT and CDR2 is SNEGSKA (reference sequence). V lost 3 bases and J 3 bases, leaving 12 bases between the germline ends. CDR3 in amino acids: CSARGGVYGNTIYF. The CDR3 DNA is TGCAGTGCTAGGGGGGGAGTTTATGGAAACACCATATATTTT.

This clone occurred many times. The V call is TRBV12-3 or TRBV12-4, the J call TRBJ2-5; 7 bases fit TRBD2. This CDR3 is built from 15 residues. Germline trimming cut 1 base from V and 5 bases from J; bases unmatched to any gene: 7. CDR3 protein: CASSLVGGLKETQYF. In DNA, the CDR3 is TGTGCCAGCAGTTTAGTCGGGGGGTTGAAGGAGACCCAGTACTTC.

V usage is TRBV20-1 and J usage is TRBJ2-1, with D tentatively TRBD2 (5 bases). The CDR3 length is 11 residues. V shed 3 bases and J shed 9 bases, with 9 bases lying between them. The germline V gene encodes CDR1 DFQATT and CDR2 SNEGSKA (reference sequence). The CDR3 nucleotides are TGCAGTGCTAGTGAGGGTAGTGAGCAGTTCTTC. This encodes CSASEGSEQFF.

V usage is TRBV11-2 and J usage is TRBJ2-3; D not certain. Germline values: CDR1 SGHAT, CDR2 FQNNGV. Deletions cut 4 bases from V and 0 bases from J, with 14 bases between. The CDR3 is 16 amino acids. The CDR3 bases are TGTGCCAGCAGCTACTATGGGGAAACGAGCACAGATACGCAGTATTTT. This codes for CASSYYGETSTDTQYF.

This clone showed up many times. The chain is built from TRBV13 and TRBJ2-1; 10 bases align to TRBD2. V lost 4 bases to trimming and J lost 3 bases; unmatched junction nucleotides: 6. Germline lookup yields CDR1 PRHDT and CDR2 FYEKMQ (reference sequence). The CDR3 has 16 amino acids. CDR3 sequence: CASSSSSGRGYNEQFF. DNA of the CDR3: TGTGCCAGCAGCTCGTCAAGCGGGAGGGGCTACAATGAGCAGTTCTTC. The variable domain in full, with the rest retrieved from reference TRBV13 and TRBJ2-1, is AAGVIQSPRHLIKEKRETATLKCYPIPRHDTVYWYQQGPGQDPQFLISFYEKMQSDKGSIPDRFSAQQFSDYHSELNMSSLELGDSALYFCASSSSSGRGYNEQFFGPGTRLTVL.

The chain uses TRBV19 and TRBJ1-3, with unresolved D. V was clipped by 5 bases and J by 0 bases, with 17 bases between them. The CDR3 totals 17 residues. Germline V gene lookup returns CDR1 LNHDA and CDR2 SQIVND (reference sequence). The CDR3 nucleotides are TGTGCCAGTAGTCCCCAACGGAGGCGGACCTCTGGAAACACCATATATTTT. It yields the protein CASSPQRRRTSGNTIYF.

With respect to this clone: Other DNA sequences within the sample encode an identical CDR3. The CDR3 protein is CSATRTPGLARGEQFF. The CDR3 DNA is TGCAGTGCTACCAGAACTCCGGGACTAGCGAGGGGTGAACAGTTCTTC. The rearrangement joins TRBV20-1 to TRBJ2-1; 10 bases align to TRBD2. Germline assignment: CDR1 DFQATT and CDR2 SNEGSKA (reference sequence). The V and J ends lost 4 bases and 13 bases, in that order; junction bases with no gene match: 19. CDR3 length: 16 residues.

In its sample, this clone was seen many times. CDR3 nucleotide sequence: TGCGCCAGCAGCCAAGATTTACACCGCGTCGAGGCTTTCTTT. Translating gives CASSQDLHRVEAFF. This chain links TRBV4-3 with TRBJ1-1; D uncertain. The CDR3 runs to 14 residues. CDR1 is LGHNA, CDR2 YSLEER, per germline. V dropped 0 bases and J dropped 11 bases, with 16 bases sitting between them.

Details on this clone: Being one base from a much bigger clone, this may be a read error. The chain carries TRBV10-3 and TRBJ1-5; TRBD1 matches 8 bases. The CDR3 extends over 14 amino acids. Germline V gene data show CDR1 as ENHRY and CDR2 as SYGVKD. V lost 4 bases and J lost 3; bases outside the gene matches: 2. The CDR3 DNA reads as TGTGCCATCAGTGGGGACAGGTACAATCAGCCCCAGCATTTT. It yields the protein CAISGDRYNQPQHF.

With respect to this clone: A read error may be the cause here, since a much bigger clone is one base away. This chain joins TRBV11-3 and TRBJ2-3; 10 positions match TRBD2. Looked up from germline, CDR1 is SGHNT and CDR2 is YENEEA. Trimming removed 5 bases from V and 5 bases from J; junction bases left unmatched: 4. The CDR3 sequence is 14 residues long. The CDR3 region is CASSTGLALDTQYF. For the CDR3, the DNA is TGTGCCAGCAGCACGGGACTAGCGCTAGATACGCAGTATTTT. The full variable domain, in which reference TRBV11-3 and TRBJ2-3 provide the parts outside the CDR3, is EAGVVQSPRYKIIEKKQPVAFWCNPISGHNTLYWYLQNLGQGPELLIRYENEEAVDDSQLPKDRFSAERLKGVDSTLKIQPAELGDSAVYLCASSTGLALDTQYFGPGTRLTVL.

This clone was seen more than once but under ten times. Germline is not matched at one junction end, which may reflect a read error. This sequence joins TRBV6-4 and TRBJ2-3; possibly TRBD1 for D (5 bases). CDR3 length equals 14 residues. Germline-derived CDR1 and CDR2 are MRHNA and SNTAGT. CDR3 coding DNA: TGTGCCAACAGTGAGGTAGCCGACACAGGTACGCAGTATTTT. Encoded protein: CANSEVADTGTQYF.

The sample holds many counts of this clone. The rearrangement uses TRBV6-1 and TRBJ1-1; D not resolved. Between the trimmed V and J ends, which lost 6 bases and 0 bases, there was a span of 8 bases. Germline assignment: CDR1 MNHNS and CDR2 SASEGT. The CDR3 contains 13 residues. The CDR3 DNA sequence: TGTGCCAGCAGCGCCCCATTGAACACTGAAGCTTTCTTT. Residues: CASSAPLNTEAFF.

This clone was seen ten or more times. J is TRBJ1-2 and V is TRBV2, with 8 bases that match TRBD1. The CDR3 sequence is 17 residues long. The J segment lost 4 bases and the V segment lost 0 bases, leaving 10 bases of the junction unmatched. The germline V gene has CDR1 SNHLY and CDR2 FYNNEI. CDR3 residues: CASSEASVRQGSYGYTF. The CDR3, as DNA: TGTGCCAGCAGTGAAGCTTCAGTCAGACAGGGGAGCTATGGCTACACCTTC. The variable domain in full, with the rest retrieved from reference TRBV2 and TRBJ1-2, is EPEVTQTPSHQVTQMGQEVILRCVPISNHLYFYWYRQILGQKVEFLVSFYNNEISEKSEIFDDQFSVERPDGSNFTLKIRSTKLEDSAMYFCASSEASVRQGSYGYTFGSGTRLTVV.

This clone was counted at least ten times. V usage is TRBV12-3 or TRBV12-4 and J usage is TRBJ2-1; 9 bases are shared with TRBD2. The J segment lost 8 bases and the V segment lost 1 base, leaving 9 bases of the junction unmatched. This CDR3 comprises 16 residues. The CDR3 nucleotides are TGTGCCAGCAGTTTAGGGGGGGTAGCGGGAGACCATGAGCAGTTCTTC. Its protein product is CASSLGGVAGDHEQFF.

As for this clone: A single base separates this from a much larger clone, so it may be a read error. This chain uses TRBV20-1 with TRBJ1-1; no clear D gene. The CDR3 covers 12 residues. Per the germline V gene, CDR1 is DFQATT and CDR2 is SNEGSKA (reference sequence). Trimming cost V 7 bases and J 1 base, with 10 bases left between them. The chain's CDR3 is CSVGLRNTEAFF. As DNA, the CDR3 is TGCAGTGTCGGACTTCGGAACACTGAAGCTTTCTTT.